These 18 T cell receptor beta chains were sequenced from one sample in a study of T cell changes during pregnancy in multiple sclerosis. Sequenced by immunoSEQ multiplex PCR; TCRdb stores in-frame clones only, minus some. Among some 83,000 clones, about 89% were seen once, and the ten largest hold around 3.3%. Sequencing used PBMCs, obtained in the first trimester of pregnancy. The receptors stem from a female donor in good health, serving as a control in a pregnancy study. Some clones in this sample may be carry-over from other donors' samples.

This clone has a single count. The chain is built from TRBV9 and TRBJ2-1; possibly TRBD2 for D (6 bases). Per germline, CDR1 SGDLS and CDR2 YYNGEE. This CDR3 is 15 amino acids long. Trimming removed 4 bases from V and 1 base from J, with 12 bases in between. The CDR3 reads CASSPREKSYNEQFF. CDR3 DNA: TGTGCCAGCAGCCCCCGGGAGAAGTCCTACAATGAGCAGTTCTTC.

The rearrangement joins TRBV6-1 to TRBJ2-7; D uncertain. CDR3 length: 13 residues. Per the germline V gene, CDR1 is MNHNS and CDR2 is SASEGT. The ends were cut back, 3 bases at V and 2 bases at J, with 8 bases in the middle. DNA for the CDR3: TGTGCCAGCAGTGAGCGATTCCCCTACGAGCAGTACTTC. Translating gives CASSERFPYEQYF.

The genes are TRBV10-3 and TRBJ2-7; D perhaps matches TRBD1 (6 bases). The CDR3 has 15 amino acids. Trimming left V 0 bases short and J 3 bases short, with 12 bases between. In germline, CDR1 is ENHRY, CDR2 SYGVKD. For the CDR3, the DNA is TGTGCCATCAGTGAGTCCGCGGACAGAAACTACGAGCAGTACTTC. This gives the protein CAISESADRNYEQYF.

The V gene is TRBV4-1, the J gene TRBJ1-1; the D gene is possibly TRBD1 (5 bases). CDR3 length equals 16 residues. The germline gives CDR1 MGHRA, CDR2 YSYEKL. V was cut by 0 bases and J by 0 bases, with 11 bases left in between. In DNA, the CDR3 is TGCGCCAGCAGCCAAGATGATCCAGGGCTGAACACTGAAGCTTTCTTT. Amino acids: CASSQDDPGLNTEAFF.

The chain uses TRBV11-1 and TRBJ2-7, with TRBD2 as a possible D gene (5 bases). With 5 bases removed from V and 5 bases from J, the gap between germline ends came to 13 bases. This CDR3 comprises 13 residues. Germline CDR1 and CDR2: SGHAT and FQDESV (reference sequence). CDR3 region: CASSLGGQNEQYF. In DNA, the CDR3 is TGTGCCAGCAGCCTAGGAGGTCAGAACGAGCAGTACTTC. Full variable domain (remainder filled in from reference TRBV11-1 and TRBJ2-7): EAEVAQSPRYKITEKSQAVAFWCDPISGHATLYWYRQILGQGPELLVQFQDESVVDDSQLPKDRFSAERLKGVDSTLKIQPAELGDSAMYLCASSLGGQNEQYFGPGTRLTVT.

This chain joins TRBV19 and TRBJ2-3, with unresolved D. Trimming shortened V by 5 bases and J by 0 bases, and 9 bases separated the two germline ends. Germline V gene lookup returns CDR1 LNHDA and CDR2 SQIVND (reference sequence). The CDR3 length is 14 residues. DNA for the CDR3: TGTGCCAGTAGTCCCCAGGCTAGCACAGATACGCAGTATTTT. This gives the protein CASSPQASTDTQYF.

This chain's CDR3 is CSVGGGALGGYTF. The DNA of the CDR3 is TGCAGCGTTGGAGGGGGTGCCCTGGGAGGCTACACCTTC. V gene TRBV29-1 combines with J gene TRBJ1-2, with a weak D call TRBD1 (6 bases). This CDR3 is built from 13 residues. Germline V gene sequence: CDR1 SQVTM, CDR2 ANQGSEA. V shed 4 bases and J shed 8 bases, with 17 bases lying between them. Full variable domain (outside the CDR3, taken from reference TRBV29-1 and TRBJ1-2): SAVISQKPSRDICQRGTSLTIQCQVDSQVTMMFWYRQQPGQSLTLIATANQGSEATYESGFVIDKFPISRPNLTFSTLTVSNMSPEDSSIYLCSVGGGALGGYTFGSGTRLTVV.

The V gene is TRBV28, the J gene TRBJ2-2; 7 bases line up with TRBD1. J lost 6 bases, V lost 5 bases, and 0 bases had no gene match. The germline V gene encodes CDR1 MDHEN and CDR2 SYDVKM. CDR3 length equals 12 residues. The CDR3 region is CASSTGAGELFF. CDR3 in DNA: TGTGCCAGCAGTACAGGGGCCGGGGAGCTGTTTTTT.

The chain combines TRBV7-9 with TRBJ2-4, with TRBD2 matching 8 bases. The CDR3 consists of 16 residues. The J segment lost 6 bases and the V segment lost 3 bases, leaving 10 bases of the junction unmatched. Germline V gene data show CDR1 as SEHNR and CDR2 as FQNEAQ (reference sequence). The CDR3 DNA is TGTGCCAGCAGCTTTTGGACTAGCTCGTTCGGAAACATTCAGTACTTC. Its protein is CASSFWTSSFGNIQYF.

The chain joins TRBV7-2 to TRBJ2-1; D is possibly TRBD1 (6 bases). Germline V gene sequence: CDR1 SGHTA, CDR2 FQGNSA. The V gene lost 6 bases and the J gene lost 5 bases, with 11 bases spanning the gap. The CDR3 length is 13 residues. The CDR3 protein is CASRTGTNNEQFF. The CDR3 DNA follows: TGTGCCAGCAGAACAGGGACGAACAATGAGCAGTTCTTC.

This chain joins TRBV5-1 and TRBJ1-2; weak D call: TRBD1 (6 bases). CDR3 size: 14 residues. Germline CDR1 reads SGHRS; CDR2 reads YFSETQ. The V and J ends lost 5 bases and 7 bases respectively, with 18 bases between them. DNA for the CDR3: TGCGCCAGCAGTCCTGAGGGGGATTGGGCTGGCTACACCTTC. Its translation is CASSPEGDWAGYTF.

V gene TRBV27 combines with J gene TRBJ1-5, with D possibly matching TRBD1 (5 bases). CDR3 size: 15 residues. Germline CDR1 and CDR2: MNHEY and SMNVEV (reference sequence). The V and J ends lost 3 bases and 8 bases respectively, with 17 bases between them. For the CDR3, the DNA is TGTGCCAGCAGTTTCAGCTCTTGGGGGGGTGAGCCCCAGCATTTT. It is translated as CASSFSSWGGEPQHF.

This rearrangement joins TRBV29-1 to TRBJ2-7; 10 nucleotides align to TRBD1. CDR3 length: 13 residues. In germline, CDR1 is SQVTM, CDR2 ANQGSEA. V lost 6 bases to trimming and J lost 4 bases; unmatched junction nucleotides: 6. The CDR3 DNA is TGCAGCGTGACAGGGGGCCTCAGGTACGAGCAGTACTTC. Translated, it gives CSVTGGLRYEQYF.

The chain recombines TRBV28 with TRBJ1-5; the match to TRBD1 covers 8 bases. The CDR3 has 15 amino acids. Germline V gives CDR1 MDHEN, CDR2 SYDVKM. V gave up 7 bases and J gave up 6 bases; unmatched junction bases: 11. CDR3 DNA sequence: TGTGCCAGCACCGCGACAGGGGTGGACGGTCAGCCCCAGCATTTT. It is translated as CASTATGVDGQPQHF. The variable domain in full, with the rest retrieved from reference TRBV28 and TRBJ1-5, is DVKVTQSSRYLVKRTGEKVFLECVQDMDHENMFWYRQDPGLGLRLIYFSYDVKMKEKGDIPEGYSVSREKKERFSLILESASTNQTSMYLCASTATGVDGQPQHFGDGTRLSIL.

The chain combines TRBV7-2 with TRBJ1-3, with 7 bases identical to TRBD1. V shed 4 bases, J shed 4 bases, and the junction held 7 bases outside the gene matches. The length of the CDR3 is 15 residues. Germline V gene lookup returns CDR1 SGHTA and CDR2 FQGNSA. The CDR3 DNA is TGTGCCAGCAGCTCCAGGGGGTCTTCCGGAAACACCATATATTTT. Protein product: CASSSRGSSGNTIYF. The full variable domain, in which reference TRBV7-2 and TRBJ1-3 provide the parts outside the CDR3, is GAGVSQSPSNKVTEKGKDVELRCDPISGHTALYWYRQSLGQGLEFLIYFQGNSAPDKSGLPSDRFSAERTGGSVSTLTIQRTQQEDSAVYLCASSSRGSSGNTIYFGEGSWLTVV.

The gene calls are TRBV6-5 and TRBJ2-7, with D possibly being TRBD1 (5 bases). The ends were cut back, 6 bases at V and 1 base at J, with 10 bases in the middle. The CDR3 runs to 13 residues. In germline, CDR1 is MNHEY, CDR2 SVGAGI. CDR3 residues: CASSPDTSYEQYF. CDR3 nucleotides: TGTGCCAGCAGCCCGGACACGTCCTACGAGCAGTACTTC.

CDR3 DNA: TGCGCCAGCAGCTTTGCTTCCCGGGACAGGGGGCTTCGCGAGCAGTACTTC. Its protein product is CASSFASRDRGLREQYF. The rearrangement links TRBV5-1 to TRBJ2-7, with 12 nucleotides matching TRBD1. Germline loops: CDR1 SGHRS, CDR2 YFSETQ. This CDR3 contains 17 residues. Trimming took 2 bases from V and 6 from J; bases not matched to a gene: 12.

This chain connects TRBV4-1 to TRBJ2-1, with 8 nucleotides matching TRBD1. The germline V gene encodes CDR1 MGHRA and CDR2 YSYEKL. The V gene end was trimmed by 0 bases and the J gene end by 2 bases; junction bases not matched to a gene: 3. This CDR3 spans 16 amino acids. This CDR3 is CASSQDRDRPYNEQFF. CDR3 coding DNA: TGCGCCAGCAGCCAAGACCGGGACAGGCCCTACAATGAGCAGTTCTTC.